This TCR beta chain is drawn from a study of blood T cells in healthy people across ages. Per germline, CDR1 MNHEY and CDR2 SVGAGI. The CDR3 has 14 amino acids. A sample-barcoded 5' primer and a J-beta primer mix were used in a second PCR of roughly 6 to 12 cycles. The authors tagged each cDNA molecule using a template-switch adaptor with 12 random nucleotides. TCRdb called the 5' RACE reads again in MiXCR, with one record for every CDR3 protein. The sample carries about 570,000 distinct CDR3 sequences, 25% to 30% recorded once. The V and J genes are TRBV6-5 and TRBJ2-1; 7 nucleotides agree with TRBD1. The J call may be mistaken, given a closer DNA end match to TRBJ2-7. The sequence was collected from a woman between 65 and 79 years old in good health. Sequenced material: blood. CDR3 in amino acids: CASSYTRQGYEQYF. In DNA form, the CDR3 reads TGTGCCAGCAGTTACACCAGACAGGGCTACGAGCAGTACTTC.